This TCR beta chain was sequenced during a study of beta chain features in type 1 diabetes. The sequenced template was cDNA made from the entire isolated RNA. The table came from immunoSEQ multiplex PCR; TCRdb's copy has only in-frame clones and leaves some out. The sample shows 500,000 to 700,000 clones, about 16% of them seen only once. Study-wide findings and caveats: PCR might favor shorter templates, but any such skew would affect patients and controls equally. Shortening that was moderate but significant affected the TCRB CDR3s of Type 1 diabetes patients in all four CD4+ subsets.

With respect to this clone: Its cognate antigen is unknown.

Using CD45RO/CCR7/CD25/CD127/CD95/CD27, CD4+ naive, central memory, regulatory and stem cell-like memory cells were sorted. The CDR3 is 17 residues long. J lost 0 bases, V lost 4 bases, and 6 bases had no gene match. Germline V gene data show CDR1 as SEHNR and CDR2 as FQNEAQ (reference sequence). The V gene is TRBV7-9, the J gene TRBJ2-6; TRBD1 matches at 7 bases. The sequenced sample consisted of naive CD4+ T cells from blood. This clonotype originated in a young man in good health. CDR3 loop: CASSSGTAFSGANVLTF. CDR3 DNA: TGTGCCAGCAGCTCCGGGACAGCTTTCTCTGGGGCCAACGTCCTGACTTTC.